This T cell receptor (beta chain) came from a study of blood T cell repertoires in COVID-19. In the study overall: Italy, Spain and the United States were the sources of the convalescent and acute COVID-19 samples.

Authors' processing steps: Estimation of nucleated cell counts relied on the amplification of reference gene primers. The assay was immunoSEQ multiplex PCR, and TCRdb's table has in-frame clones only and misses some. The DNA gave D and trimming, while V, J and clone size come from that table. The top ten hold roughly 0.25% of the sample, which has over 600,000 clones, more than 80% seen once. This CDR3 has 18 amino acids. The V and J ends lost 0 bases and 4 bases, in that order; junction bases with no gene match: 12. What was sequenced was peripheral blood. The V and J genes are TRBV23-1 and TRBJ1-2; 9 bases line up with TRBD1. TRBV23-1 is assigned to the ORF class and has an uncertain function. The receptor was isolated from a woman under 30 with acute or convalescent COVID-19. The CDR3 nucleotides are TGCGCCAGCAGTCAATCCCTTAACAGGGGGCCTCGCTTCTATGGCTACACCTTC. Translation: CASSQSLNRGPRFYGYTF.